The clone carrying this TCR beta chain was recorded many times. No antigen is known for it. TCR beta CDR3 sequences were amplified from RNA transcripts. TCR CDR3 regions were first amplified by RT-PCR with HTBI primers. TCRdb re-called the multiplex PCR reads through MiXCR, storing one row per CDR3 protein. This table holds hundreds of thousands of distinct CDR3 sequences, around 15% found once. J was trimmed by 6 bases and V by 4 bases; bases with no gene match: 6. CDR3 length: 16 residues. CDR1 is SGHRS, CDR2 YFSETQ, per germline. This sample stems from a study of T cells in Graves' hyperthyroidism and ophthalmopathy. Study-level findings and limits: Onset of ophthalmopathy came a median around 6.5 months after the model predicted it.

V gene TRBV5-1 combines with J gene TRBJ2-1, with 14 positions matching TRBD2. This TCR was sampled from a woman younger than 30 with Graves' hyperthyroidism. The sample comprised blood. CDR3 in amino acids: CASSGGLAGVGNEQFF. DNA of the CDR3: TGCGCCAGCAGCGGGGGACTAGCGGGAGTTGGCAATGAGCAGTTCTTC. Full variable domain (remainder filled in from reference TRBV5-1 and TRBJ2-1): KAGVTQTPRYLIKTRGQQVTLSCSPISGHRSVSWYQQTPGQGLQFLFEYFSETQRNKGNFPGRFSGRQFSNSRSEMNVSTLELGDSALYLCASSGGLAGVGNEQFFGPGTRLTVL.